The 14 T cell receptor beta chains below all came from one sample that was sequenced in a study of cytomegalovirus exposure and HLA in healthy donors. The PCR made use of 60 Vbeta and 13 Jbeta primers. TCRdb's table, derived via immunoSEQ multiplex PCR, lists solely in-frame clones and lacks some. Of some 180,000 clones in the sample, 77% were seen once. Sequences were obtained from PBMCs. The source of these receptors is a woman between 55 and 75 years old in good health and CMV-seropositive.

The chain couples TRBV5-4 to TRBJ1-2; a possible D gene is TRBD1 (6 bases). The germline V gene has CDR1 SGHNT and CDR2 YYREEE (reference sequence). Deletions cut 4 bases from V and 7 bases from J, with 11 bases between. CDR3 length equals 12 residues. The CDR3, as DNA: TGTGCCAGCAGCGGGAGGGGGTTTGGCTACACCTTC. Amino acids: CASSGRGFGYTF.

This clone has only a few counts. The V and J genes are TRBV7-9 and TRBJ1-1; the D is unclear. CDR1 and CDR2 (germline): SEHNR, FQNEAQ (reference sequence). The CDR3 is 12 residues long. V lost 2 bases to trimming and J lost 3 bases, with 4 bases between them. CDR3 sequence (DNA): TGTGCCAGCAGCTTATCTTACACTGAAGCTTTCTTT. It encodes CASSLSYTEAFF.

The CDR3 nucleotides are TGTGCCAGCAGCTTAAGGGCCGGACAGGGAGAGACCCAGTACTTC. Amino acid sequence: CASSLRAGQGETQYF. The V call is TRBV5-4, the J call TRBJ2-5, with 8 bases lining up with TRBD1. The germline CDR1 and CDR2 sequences are SGHNT and YYREEE (reference sequence). J was trimmed by 4 bases and V by 2 bases; bases with no gene match: 7. This CDR3 spans 15 amino acids.

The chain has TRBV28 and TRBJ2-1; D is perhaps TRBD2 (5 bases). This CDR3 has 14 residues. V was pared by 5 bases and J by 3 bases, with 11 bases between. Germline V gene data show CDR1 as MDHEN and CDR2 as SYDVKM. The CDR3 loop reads CASSPTGSYNEQFF. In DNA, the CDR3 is TGTGCCAGCAGTCCGACGGGGAGCTACAATGAGCAGTTCTTC.

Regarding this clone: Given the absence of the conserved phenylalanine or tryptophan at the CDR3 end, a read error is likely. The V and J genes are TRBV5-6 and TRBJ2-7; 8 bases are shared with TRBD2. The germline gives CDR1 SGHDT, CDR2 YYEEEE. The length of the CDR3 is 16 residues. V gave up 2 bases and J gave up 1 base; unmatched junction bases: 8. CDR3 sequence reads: CASSLLTSGNSYEQYL. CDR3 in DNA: TGTGCCAGCAGCTTACTAACTAGCGGCAATTCCTACGAGCAGTACCTC.

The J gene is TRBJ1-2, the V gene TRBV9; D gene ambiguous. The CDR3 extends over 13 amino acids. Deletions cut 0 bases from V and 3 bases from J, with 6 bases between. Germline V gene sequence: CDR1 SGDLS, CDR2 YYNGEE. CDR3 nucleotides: TGTGCCAGCAGCGTAGGGGGAGACTATGGCTACACCTTC. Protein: CASSVGGDYGYTF.

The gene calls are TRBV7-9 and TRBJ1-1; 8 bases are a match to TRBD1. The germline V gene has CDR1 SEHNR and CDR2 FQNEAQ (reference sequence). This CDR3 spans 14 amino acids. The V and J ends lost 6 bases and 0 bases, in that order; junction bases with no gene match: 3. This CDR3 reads CASRATGVNTEAFF. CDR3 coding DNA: TGTGCCAGCAGGGCGACAGGGGTGAACACTGAAGCTTTCTTT.

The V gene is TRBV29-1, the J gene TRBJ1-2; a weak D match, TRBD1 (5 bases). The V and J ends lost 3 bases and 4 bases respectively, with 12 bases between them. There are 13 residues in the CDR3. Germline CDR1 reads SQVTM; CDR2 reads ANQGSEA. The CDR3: CSVDSRGTYGYTF. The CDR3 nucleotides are TGCAGCGTTGACAGTCGCGGGACCTATGGCTACACCTTC.

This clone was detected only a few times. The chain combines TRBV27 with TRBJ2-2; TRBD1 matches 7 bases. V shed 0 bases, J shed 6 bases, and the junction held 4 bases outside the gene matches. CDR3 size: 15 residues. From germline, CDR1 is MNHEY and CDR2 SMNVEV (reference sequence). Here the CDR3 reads CASSLSGGWAGELFF. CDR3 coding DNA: TGTGCCAGCAGTTTATCAGGGGGCTGGGCCGGGGAGCTGTTTTTT.

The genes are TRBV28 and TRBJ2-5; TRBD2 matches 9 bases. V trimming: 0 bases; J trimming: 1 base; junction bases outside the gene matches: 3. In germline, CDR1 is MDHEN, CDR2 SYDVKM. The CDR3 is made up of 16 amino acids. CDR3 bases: TGTGCCAGCAGTTTATGGCTAGCGGGGAGCCAAGAGACCCAGTACTTC. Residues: CASSLWLAGSQETQYF.

CDR3 protein: CASSYSILGGNQPQHF. In DNA form, the CDR3 reads TGTGCCAGCAGTTACTCAATTCTAGGCGGCAATCAGCCCCAGCATTTT. V is TRBV6-5 and J is TRBJ1-5; no clear D. This CDR3 has 16 residues. Germline loops: CDR1 MNHEY, CDR2 SVGAGI. With 0 bases removed from V and 2 bases from J, the gap between germline ends came to 11 bases.

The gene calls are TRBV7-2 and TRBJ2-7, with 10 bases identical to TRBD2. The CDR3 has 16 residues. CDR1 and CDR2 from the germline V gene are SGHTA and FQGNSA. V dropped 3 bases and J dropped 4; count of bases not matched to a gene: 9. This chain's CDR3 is CASSFLSSGSGYEQYF. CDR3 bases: TGTGCCAGCAGCTTCCTTTCTAGCGGGAGTGGGTACGAGCAGTACTTC.

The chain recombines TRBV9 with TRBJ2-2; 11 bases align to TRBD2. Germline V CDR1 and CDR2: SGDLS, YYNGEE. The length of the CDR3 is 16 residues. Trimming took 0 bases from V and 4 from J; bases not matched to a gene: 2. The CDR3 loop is CASSVGGLAVTGELFF. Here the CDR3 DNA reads TGTGCCAGCAGCGTAGGGGGACTAGCGGTCACCGGGGAGCTGTTTTTT.

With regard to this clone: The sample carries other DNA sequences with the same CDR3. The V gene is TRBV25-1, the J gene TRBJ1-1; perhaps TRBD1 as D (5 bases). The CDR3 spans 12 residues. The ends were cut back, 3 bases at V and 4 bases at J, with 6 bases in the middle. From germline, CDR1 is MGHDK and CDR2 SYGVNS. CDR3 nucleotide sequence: TGTGCCAGCAGTGAGCAGGGCACTGAAGCTTTCTTT. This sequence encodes CASSEQGTEAFF.